This T cell receptor beta chain was recovered during a study of cytotoxic CD8 clonotypes in ibrutinib-treated CLL. Whole-study results and caveats: In sustained-remission versus progressing patients, sampling times differed.

Using immunoSEQ multiplex PCR, the repertoire was profiled, and TCRdb retains in-frame clones only, with some absent. The sample lists some 61,000 clones, 68% seen once, with approximately 5.2% in the top ten. V lost 1 base to trimming and J lost 4 bases, with 14 bases between them. In germline, CDR1 is MNHNS, CDR2 SASEGT. The CDR3 runs 16 residues. Comments on this clone: The antigen is undetermined.

V and J are TRBV6-1 and TRBJ1-5; D not certain. Specimen: PBMCs, collected after 12 months of ibrutinib treatment. The receptor was isolated from a human donor with chronic lymphocytic leukemia. This CDR3 is CASSEERVTTNQPQHF. CDR3 DNA: TGTGCCAGCAGTGAAGAACGGGTAACCACGAATCAGCCCCAGCATTTT.